The clone carrying this T cell receptor beta chain has a single count. Its antigen remains unknown. TCRdb keeps only in-frame clones here, not all; method: immunoSEQ multiplex PCR. The sample consists of 150,000 to 170,000 clones, 75% to 90% of them appearing once. These data come from a study of cytomegalovirus exposure and HLA in healthy donors. Study outcomes and limitations: Cytomegalovirus-associated TCR beta chains were listed, numbering roughly 150.

CDR1 MNHEY and CDR2 SMNVEV come from the germline V gene (reference sequence). This CDR3 is built from 12 residues. The V end was cut by 5 bases, the J end by 7 bases, with 9 bases between. Material: PBMCs. This TCR came from a young man in good health and CMV-seropositive. This chain links TRBV27 with TRBJ2-1; a weak D match, TRBD1 (6 bases). CDR3 DNA: TGTGCCAGCAGTCCCCAGGGGAATGAGCAGTTCTTC. It codes for CASSPQGNEQFF.